The clone carrying this T cell receptor (beta chain) showed up just a few times. As yet, its antigen is unknown. These data originate in a study of T cell responses to AZD1222 COVID-19 vaccine. The CDR3 extends over 18 amino acids. Trimming shortened V by 0 bases and J by 5 bases, and 22 bases separated the two germline ends. Sequenced by immunoSEQ multiplex PCR; TCRdb stores in-frame clones only, minus some. Here the sample spans fewer than 130,000 clones, approximately 90% being singletons. Study results and caveats: Just a handful of AZD1222 recipients were seropositive at baseline.

This sequence originates from an adult in good health. The chain combines TRBV23-1 with TRBJ1-2, with a tentative D call TRBD1 (6 bases). TRBV23-1 is flagged as an ORF with uncertain function. The sequencing used peripheral blood, collected on day 0 of AZD1222 vaccination. The CDR3 spells CASSQSMGTDSLLYGYTF. The CDR3 region has the DNA TGCGCCAGCAGTCAATCTATGGGTACGGACAGCTTACTTTATGGCTACACCTTC.